What follows describes a single T cell receptor (beta chain). Its antigen is undetermined. This sample is drawn from a study of blood T cells in healthy people across ages. General study findings and limits: Roughly linearly, TCR beta diversity per million T cells fell as age increased. Considered underestimates were the diversity estimates obtained from one million T cells.

CDR1 and CDR2 from the germline V gene are ENHRY and SYGVKD. The CDR3 has 17 amino acids. The trim removed 2 bases at V and 3 bases at J, leaving 10 bases unmatched. There were at least 5 micrograms of total RNA extracted from every sample. The second PCR ran about 6 to 11 cycles with a sample-barcoded 5' primer and J-beta primers. TCRdb reanalysed the 5' RACE reads using MiXCR and keeps one entry per CDR3 protein. The sample holds about 1.6 million distinct CDR3 sequences; around 36% are singletons and the top ten take around 10%. This receptor was obtained from a woman in her twenties or thirties in good health. Material for sequencing was blood. The rearrangement uses TRBV10-3 and TRBJ2-3, with 8 bases matching TRBD1. CDR3 sequence reads: CAISEVRGRPKTDTQYF. The CDR3 DNA reads TGTGCCATCAGTGAGGTCAGGGGGCGCCCCAAGACAGATACGCAGTATTTT.